This record looks at one TCR beta chain sequence and its context. The target antigen is unknown. This sample is part of a study of cytomegalovirus exposure and HLA in healthy donors. Study background: A previous analysis identified approximately 120 million unique TCR beta sequences derived from around 200 million T cells. Broader study findings: Earlier analysis yielded a pattern in which most TCR beta V segments were productive about 90% or about 30% of the time.

The V segment lost 8 bases and the J segment 9 bases; nucleotides outside the gene matches: 11. The V gene's germline CDR1 is MDHEN and CDR2 SYDVKM. This CDR3 comprises 15 residues. The primer mix had 60 Vbeta and 13 Jbeta primers. Data came from immunoSEQ multiplex PCR; TCRdb stores just in-frame clones and leaves some out. The sample lists about 150,000 clones; over 75% were seen once. The chain is built from TRBV28 and TRBJ2-1; 12 bases map to TRBD2. The origin of this receptor is a man aged 25 to 40 in good health and CMV-seropositive. Sequenced material: PBMCs. The CDR3 loop is CASRTPSGGAGEQFF. The DNA of the CDR3 is TGTGCCAGCCGTACCCCTAGCGGGGGGGCTGGTGAGCAGTTCTTC.